Listed below are T cell receptor beta chains from one sample, sequenced in a study of cytomegalovirus exposure and HLA in healthy donors. Sequenced by immunoSEQ multiplex PCR; TCRdb stores in-frame clones only, minus some. Here the sample spans 100,000 to 150,000 clones, roughly 70% being singletons. The specimen sequenced was PBMCs. These receptors all stem from a man aged 40-49 years in good health and CMV-seropositive. Each CDR3 is given with its conserved first and last residue. A D gene is named only where the DNA matches it firmly. Clone size is stated in some rows and not others, as once, few, many or a class when expanded.

J gene: TRBJ2-3; CDR3 length: 15; clone size: -; D gene: TRBD2; V gene: TRBV4-2; CDR3 protein: CASSQPSGGADTQYF; CDR3 DNA: TGTGCCAGCAGCCAACCTAGCGGGGGGGCCGATACGCAGTATTTT
J gene: TRBJ2-3; CDR3 length: 15; clone size: -; D gene: -; V gene: TRBV25-1; CDR3 protein: CASSELADSTDTQYF; CDR3 DNA: TGTGCCAGCAGTGAATTGGCGGATAGCACAGATACGCAGTATTTT
J gene: TRBJ2-7; CDR3 length: 15; clone size: -; D gene: TRBD2; V gene: TRBV5-1; CDR3 protein: CASSLGLAGVYEQYF; CDR3 DNA: TGCGCCAGCAGCTTGGGCTTAGCGGGGGTCTACGAGCAGTACTTC
J gene: TRBJ2-7; CDR3 length: 14; clone size: -; D gene: -; V gene: TRBV5-1; CDR3 protein: CASSLEHLSYEQYF; CDR3 DNA: TGCGCCAGCAGCTTGGAACACCTCAGCTACGAGCAGTACTTC
J gene: TRBJ1-5; CDR3 length: 12; clone size: -; D gene: -; V gene: TRBV28; CDR3 protein: CASTGGNQPQHF; CDR3 DNA: TGTGCCAGCACCGGAGGCAATCAGCCCCAGCATTTT
J gene: TRBJ2-3; CDR3 length: 15; clone size: -; D gene: TRBD1; V gene: TRBV11-2; CDR3 protein: CASSLQGAWADTQYF; CDR3 DNA: TGTGCCAGCAGCTTACAGGGGGCGTGGGCTGATACGCAGTATTTT
J gene: TRBJ2-2; CDR3 length: 16; clone size: -; D gene: TRBD2; V gene: TRBV6-1; CDR3 protein: CASSEVWRERTGELFF; CDR3 DNA: TGTGCCAGCAGTGAAGTATGGCGGGAGCGAACCGGGGAGCTGTTTTTT
J gene: TRBJ2-1; CDR3 length: 16; clone size: -; D gene: TRBD1; V gene: TRBV19; CDR3 protein: CASSMAADRAYNEQFF; CDR3 DNA: TGTGCCAGTAGTATGGCTGCGGACAGGGCCTACAATGAGCAGTTCTTC
J gene: TRBJ1-2; CDR3 length: 14; clone size: once; D gene: TRBD1; V gene: TRBV7-9; CDR3 protein: CASSLAPGGGRYTF; CDR3 DNA: TGTGCCAGCAGCTTAGCCCCAGGGGGTGGGCGCTACACCTTC
J gene: TRBJ1-4; CDR3 length: 14; clone size: -; D gene: TRBD1; V gene: TRBV29-1; CDR3 protein: CSVEGLDRAEKLFF; CDR3 DNA: TGCAGCGTTGAAGGGCTAGACAGGGCTGAAAAACTGTTTTTT